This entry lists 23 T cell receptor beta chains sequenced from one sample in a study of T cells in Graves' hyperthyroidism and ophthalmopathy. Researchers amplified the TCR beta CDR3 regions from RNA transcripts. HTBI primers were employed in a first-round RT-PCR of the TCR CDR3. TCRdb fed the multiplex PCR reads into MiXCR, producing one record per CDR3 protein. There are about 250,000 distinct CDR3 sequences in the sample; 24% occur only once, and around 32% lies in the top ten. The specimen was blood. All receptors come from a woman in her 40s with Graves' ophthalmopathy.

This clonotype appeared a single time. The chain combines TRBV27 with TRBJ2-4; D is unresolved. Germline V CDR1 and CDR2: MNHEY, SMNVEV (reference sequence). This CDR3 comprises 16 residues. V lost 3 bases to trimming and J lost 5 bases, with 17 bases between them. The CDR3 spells CASSFLTDPLENIQYF. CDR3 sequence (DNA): TGTGCCAGCAGTTTCCTCACGGACCCTTTGGAAAACATTCAGTACTTC.

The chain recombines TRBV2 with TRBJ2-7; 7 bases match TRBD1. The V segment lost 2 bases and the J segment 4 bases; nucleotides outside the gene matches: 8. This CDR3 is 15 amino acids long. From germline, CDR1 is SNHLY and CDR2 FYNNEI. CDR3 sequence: CASSELPGGRYEQYF. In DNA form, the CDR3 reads TGTGCCAGCAGTGAACTTCCAGGGGGTAGGTACGAGCAGTACTTC.

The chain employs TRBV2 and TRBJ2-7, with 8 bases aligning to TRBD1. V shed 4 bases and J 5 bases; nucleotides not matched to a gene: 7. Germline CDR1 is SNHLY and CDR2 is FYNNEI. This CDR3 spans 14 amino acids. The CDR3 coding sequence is TGTGCCAGCAGTGTTGACGGACAGGGCGACGAGCAGTACTTC. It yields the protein CASSVDGQGDEQYF.

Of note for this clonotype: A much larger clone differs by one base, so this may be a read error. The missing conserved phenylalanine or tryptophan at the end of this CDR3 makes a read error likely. The CDR3 loop is CASSLEGRDNQPQHV. The CDR3 DNA reads as TGCGCCAGCAGCTTAGAAGGGAGGGACAATCAGCCCCAGCATGTT. The chain has TRBV5-1 and TRBJ1-5; no clear D gene. CDR1 is SGHRS and CDR2 is YFSETQ in the germline V gene. V dropped 2 bases and J dropped 3 bases, with 12 bases sitting between them. This CDR3 region has 15 residues.

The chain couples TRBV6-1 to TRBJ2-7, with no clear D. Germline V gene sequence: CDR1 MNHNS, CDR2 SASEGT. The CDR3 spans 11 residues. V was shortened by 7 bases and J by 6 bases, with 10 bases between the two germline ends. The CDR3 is CASKMTSEQYF. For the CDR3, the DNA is TGTGCCAGCAAGATGACAAGCGAGCAGTACTTC.

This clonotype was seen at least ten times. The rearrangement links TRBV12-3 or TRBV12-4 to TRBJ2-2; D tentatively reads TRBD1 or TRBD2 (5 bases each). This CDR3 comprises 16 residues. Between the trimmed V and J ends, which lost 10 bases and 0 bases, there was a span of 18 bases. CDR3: CANPRVQGANTGELFF. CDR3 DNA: TGTGCCAACCCTCGGGTCCAGGGAGCGAACACCGGGGAGCTGTTTTTT.

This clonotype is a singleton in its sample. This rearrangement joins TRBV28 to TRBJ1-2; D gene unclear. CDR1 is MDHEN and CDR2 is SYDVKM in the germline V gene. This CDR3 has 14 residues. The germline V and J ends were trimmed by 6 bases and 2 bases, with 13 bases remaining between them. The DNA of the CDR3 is TGTGCCAGCAGGCCAGCCCTATTAAACTATGGCTACACCTTC. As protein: CASRPALLNYGYTF.

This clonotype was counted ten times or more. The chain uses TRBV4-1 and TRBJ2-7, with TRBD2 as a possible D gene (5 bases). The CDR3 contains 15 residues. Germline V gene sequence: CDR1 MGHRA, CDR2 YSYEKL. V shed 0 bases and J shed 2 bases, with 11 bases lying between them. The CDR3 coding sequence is TGCGCCAGCAGCCAAGATCGCGGAGGAACCTACGAGCAGTACTTC. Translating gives CASSQDRGGTYEQYF.

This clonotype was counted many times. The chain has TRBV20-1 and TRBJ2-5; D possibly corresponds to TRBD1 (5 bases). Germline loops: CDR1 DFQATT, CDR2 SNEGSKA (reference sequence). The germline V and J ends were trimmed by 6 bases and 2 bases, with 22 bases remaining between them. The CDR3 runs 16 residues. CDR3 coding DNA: TGCAGTGCCCCGTCCCACCTAACAGGACAACAAGAGACCCAGTACTTC. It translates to CSAPSHLTGQQETQYF.

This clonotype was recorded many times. The CDR3 bases are TGTGCCAGCAGCTTAGATCTAGGGGGCGATAACCTCCAAGAGACCCAGTACTTC. This translates into CASSLDLGGDNLQETQYF. The chain has TRBV11-2 and TRBJ2-5; 7 bases fit TRBD1. The length of the CDR3 is 18 residues. Germline trimming cut 0 bases from V and 1 base from J; bases unmatched to any gene: 11. Looked up from germline, CDR1 is SGHAT and CDR2 is FQNNGV.

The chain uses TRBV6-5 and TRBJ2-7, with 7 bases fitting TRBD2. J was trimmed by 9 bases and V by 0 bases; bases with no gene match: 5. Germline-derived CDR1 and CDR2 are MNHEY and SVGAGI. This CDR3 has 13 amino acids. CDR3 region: CASSYSDQRGQYF. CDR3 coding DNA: TGTGCCAGCAGTTACTCGGACCAGCGGGGGCAGTACTTC.

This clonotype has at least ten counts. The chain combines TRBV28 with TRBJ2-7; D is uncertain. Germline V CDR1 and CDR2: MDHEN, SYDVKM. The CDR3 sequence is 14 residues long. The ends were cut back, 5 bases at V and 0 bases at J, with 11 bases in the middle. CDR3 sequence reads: CASSPLWSSYEQYF. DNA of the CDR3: TGTGCCAGCAGTCCACTTTGGAGCTCCTACGAGCAGTACTTC.

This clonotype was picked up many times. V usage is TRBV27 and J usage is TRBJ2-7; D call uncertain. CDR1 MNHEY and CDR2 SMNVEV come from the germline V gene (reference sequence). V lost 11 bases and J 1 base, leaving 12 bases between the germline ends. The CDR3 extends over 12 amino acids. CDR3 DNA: TGTGCCGGCTTTCGAGCATCCTACGAGCAGTACTTC. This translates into CAGFRASYEQYF.

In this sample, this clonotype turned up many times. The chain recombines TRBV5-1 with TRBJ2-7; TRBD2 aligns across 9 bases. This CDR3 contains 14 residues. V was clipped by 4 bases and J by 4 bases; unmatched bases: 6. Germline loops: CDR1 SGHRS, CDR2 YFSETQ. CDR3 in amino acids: CASSDGGGAYEQYF. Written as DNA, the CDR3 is TGCGCCAGCAGCGATGGCGGGGGGGCTTACGAGCAGTACTTC.

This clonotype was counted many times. CDR3 nucleotides: TGTGCCAGCAGTCCGAAGTCCCTCACAGGGCGGACCTCCTACGAGCAGTACTTC. Translation gives CASSPKSLTGRTSYEQYF. V usage is TRBV27 and J usage is TRBJ2-7; TRBD1 is a possible D gene (6 bases). The CDR3 has 18 residues. The V and J ends lost 5 bases and 0 bases respectively, with 23 bases between them. CDR1 is MNHEY, CDR2 SMNVEV, per germline (reference sequence).

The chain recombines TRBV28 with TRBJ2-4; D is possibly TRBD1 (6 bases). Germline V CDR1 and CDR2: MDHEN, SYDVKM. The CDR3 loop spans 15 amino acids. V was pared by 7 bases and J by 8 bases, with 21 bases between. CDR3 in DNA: TGTGCCAGCATGGGGGCAGGGGTTGGAGATGACATTCAGTACTTC. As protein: CASMGAGVGDDIQYF.

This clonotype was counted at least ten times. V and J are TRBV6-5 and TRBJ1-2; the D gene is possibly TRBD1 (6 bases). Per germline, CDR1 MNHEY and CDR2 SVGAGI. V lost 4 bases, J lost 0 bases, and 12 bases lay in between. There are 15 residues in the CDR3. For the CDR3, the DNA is TGTGCCAGCAGTTCAACAGGGTTAGCTAACTATGGCTACACCTTC. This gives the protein CASSSTGLANYGYTF.

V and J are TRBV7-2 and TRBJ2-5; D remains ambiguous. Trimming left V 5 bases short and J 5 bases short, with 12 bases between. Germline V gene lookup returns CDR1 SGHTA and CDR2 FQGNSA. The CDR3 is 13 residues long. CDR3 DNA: TGTGCCAGCAGCCTCCCGCCGGAGGAGACCCAGTACTTC. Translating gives CASSLPPEETQYF.

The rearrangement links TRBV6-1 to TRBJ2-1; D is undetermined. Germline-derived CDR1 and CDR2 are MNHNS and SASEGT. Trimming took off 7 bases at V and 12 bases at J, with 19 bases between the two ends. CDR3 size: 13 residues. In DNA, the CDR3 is TGTGCCAGCACGCTCCTACGAAACTACGGGCAGTTCTTC. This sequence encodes CASTLLRNYGQFF.

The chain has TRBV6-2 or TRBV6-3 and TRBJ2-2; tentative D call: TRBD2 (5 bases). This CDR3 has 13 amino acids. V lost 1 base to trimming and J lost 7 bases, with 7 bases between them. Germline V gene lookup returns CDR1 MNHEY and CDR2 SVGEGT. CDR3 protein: CASSYFGVGELFF. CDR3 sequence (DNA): TGTGCCAGCAGTTACTTCGGGGTCGGGGAGCTGTTTTTT.

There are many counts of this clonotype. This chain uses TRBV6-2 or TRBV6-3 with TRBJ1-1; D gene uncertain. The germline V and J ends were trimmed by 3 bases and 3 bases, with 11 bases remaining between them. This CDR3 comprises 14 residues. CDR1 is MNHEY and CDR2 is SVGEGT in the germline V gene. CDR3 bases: TGTGCCAGCAGTTATTCTCCAAGGGACACTGAAGCTTTCTTT. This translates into CASSYSPRDTEAFF.

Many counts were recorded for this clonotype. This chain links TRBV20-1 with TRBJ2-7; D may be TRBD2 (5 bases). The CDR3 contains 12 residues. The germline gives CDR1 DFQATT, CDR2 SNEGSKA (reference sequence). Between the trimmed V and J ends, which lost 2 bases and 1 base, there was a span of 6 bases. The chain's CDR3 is CSARRGSYEQYF. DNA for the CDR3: TGCAGTGCTAGACGCGGGTCCTACGAGCAGTACTTC.

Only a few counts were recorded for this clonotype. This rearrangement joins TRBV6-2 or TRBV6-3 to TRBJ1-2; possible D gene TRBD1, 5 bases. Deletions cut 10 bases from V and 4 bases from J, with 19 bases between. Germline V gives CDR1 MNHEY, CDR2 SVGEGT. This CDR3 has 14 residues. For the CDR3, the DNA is TGTGCCACTCAACCTGCCCGGGGGGGCTATGGCTACACCTTC. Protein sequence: CATQPARGGYGYTF.